The source of this T cell receptor beta chain is a study of shared clonotypes between healthy human individuals. Study-level findings and limits: Rarefaction analysis demonstrated incomplete sorted-subset sequencing notwithstanding large depth.

Remarks on this clone: Antigen specificity is unknown.

Adult Caucasians living in Nashville, Tennessee made up all of the donors. The method was immunoSEQ multiplex PCR; TCRdb's version includes in-frame clones alone and lacks a portion of them. The sample lists some 1 million clones; about 75% were seen once. The CDR3 consists of 12 residues. CDR1 is LNHDA, CDR2 SQIVND, per germline (reference sequence). V lost 10 bases to trimming and J lost 6 bases, with 13 bases between them. Sequenced: memory CD4+ T cells sorted from blood. Subset denoted: CD45RA-negative fraction. This receptor was obtained from a man aged 18 to 30 in good health. The chain is built from TRBV19 and TRBJ2-1; D is ambiguous. Written as DNA, the CDR3 is TGTGCCACCAATGACTGGCGCAATGAGCAGTTCTTC. It yields the protein CATNDWRNEQFF.